This T cell receptor (beta chain) was identified in a study of cytomegalovirus exposure and HLA in healthy donors. Broader study findings: Presence/absence analyses rested on an assumption that sequencing depth was roughly uniform across donors. Rarity marked most TCR sequences, yet some public TCRs occurred in many donors.

The PCR used 60 Vbeta and 13 Jbeta primers. The table came from immunoSEQ multiplex PCR; TCRdb's copy has only in-frame clones and leaves some out. Here the sample spans 200,000 to 250,000 clones, 82% being singletons. A few counts support this clone. Antigen unknown. At the DNA level, this CDR3 is encoded by other sequences in the same sample as well. From germline, CDR1 is KGHSH and CDR2 LQKENI. With V trimmed by 1 base and J by 0 bases, 0 bases remained unmatched. The CDR3 totals 15 residues. The chain links TRBV18 to TRBJ1-2; 9 nucleotides align to TRBD1. Sequencing used PBMCs. This TCR derives from a woman aged 40 to 50 in good health and CMV-seropositive. The CDR3 nucleotides read TGTGCCAGCTCACCACGGGACAGGGCTAACTATGGCTACACCTTC. As protein: CASSPRDRANYGYTF.